This T cell receptor (beta chain) was identified during a study of blood T cells in healthy people across ages. About this clonotype: Its antigen is unidentified.

It was with a sample-barcoded 5' primer and a J-beta primer mix that a second PCR of roughly 7 to 12 cycles was run. Each CDR3 protein is one row after TCRdb ran MiXCR on the 5' RACE reads. The sample has 780,000 or so distinct CDR3 sequences, around half seen once; the top ten hold about two fifths. The CDR3 is 15 residues long. Germline V gene data show CDR1 as SEHNR and CDR2 as FQNEAQ (reference sequence). With 2 bases removed from V and 3 bases from J, the gap between germline ends came to 14 bases. Study results and caveats: With unsorted PBMCs, a conclusive comparison of naive versus antigen-experienced cells was not possible.

The chain carries TRBV7-9 and TRBJ2-7, with D maybe TRBD1 (6 bases). Sequenced material: blood. The source is an elderly man in good health. The CDR3 DNA sequence: TGTGCCAGCAGCTTATATGGGTCAGGGGACTACGAGCAGTACTTC. It specifies CASSLYGSGDYEQYF. The whole variable domain, remainder taken from reference TRBV7-9 and TRBJ2-7, is DTGVSQNPRHKITKRGQNVTFRCDPISEHNRLYWYRQTLGQGPEFLTYFQNEAQLEKSRLLSDRFSAERPKGSFSTLEIQRTEQGDSAMYLCASSLYGSGDYEQYFGPGTRLTVT.